These T cell receptor beta chains were read from a single sample in a study of cytomegalovirus exposure and HLA in healthy donors. Profiled with immunoSEQ multiplex PCR; TCRdb holds only in-frame clones, not every one. Of about 98,000 clones in the sample, 85% to 95% were seen once. Sequences were obtained from PBMCs. These receptors were taken from a woman aged 18-29 years in good health and CMV-seronegative. Each CDR3 is given with its conserved first and last residue. D genes are given only for firm matches. Size is stated for part of the rows, as once, few or many counts, or as a class when the clone is expanded.

clone size: -; D gene: TRBD1; J gene: TRBJ1-2; V gene: TRBV7-9; CDR3 length: 15; CDR3 protein: CASSHRDRPFYGYTF; CDR3 DNA: TGTGCCAGCAGCCACCGGGACAGGCCGTTCTATGGCTACACCTTC
clone size: -; D gene: TRBD2; J gene: TRBJ2-1; V gene: TRBV2; CDR3 length: 16; CDR3 protein: CASSEGVTSVYNEQFF; CDR3 DNA: TGTGCCAGCAGTGAAGGTGTGACTAGCGTCTACAATGAGCAGTTCTTC
clone size: -; D gene: -; J gene: TRBJ1-3; V gene: TRBV7-9; CDR3 length: 14; CDR3 protein: CASSLAGGGNTIYF; CDR3 DNA: TGTGCCAGCAGCTTAGCTGGAGGTGGAAACACCATATATTTT
clone size: -; D gene: TRBD1; J gene: TRBJ1-2; V gene: TRBV19; CDR3 length: 15; CDR3 protein: CASSLPTGLNYGYTF; CDR3 DNA: TGTGCCAGTAGTTTACCGACAGGGTTAAACTATGGCTACACCTTC
clone size: -; D gene: TRBD2; J gene: TRBJ2-1; V gene: TRBV10-3; CDR3 length: 13; CDR3 protein: CAISGGLTNEQFF; CDR3 DNA: TGTGCCATCAGCGGGGGACTAACCAATGAGCAGTTCTTC
clone size: few; D gene: TRBD2; J gene: TRBJ2-1; V gene: TRBV6-4; CDR3 length: 15; CDR3 protein: CASSDSTSGSNEQFF; CDR3 DNA: TGTGCCAGCAGTGACTCAACTAGCGGGAGCAATGAGCAGTTCTTC
clone size: -; D gene: -; J gene: TRBJ2-1; V gene: TRBV5-1; CDR3 length: 15; CDR3 protein: CASSSTSSSYNEQFF; CDR3 DNA: TGCGCCAGCAGCTCCACTAGTTCCTCCTACAATGAGCAGTTCTTC
clone size: -; D gene: -; J gene: TRBJ2-7; V gene: TRBV7-9; CDR3 length: 15; CDR3 protein: CASSSRLSSLYEQYF; CDR3 DNA: TGTGCCAGCAGCTCCCGGTTATCGTCCCTTTACGAGCAGTACTTC
clone size: few; D gene: TRBD1; J gene: TRBJ1-2; V gene: TRBV2; CDR3 length: 15; CDR3 protein: CASSYVDRASSGYTF; CDR3 DNA: TGTGCCAGCAGTTATGTGGACAGGGCGAGCTCTGGCTACACCTTC
clone size: -; D gene: TRBD1; J gene: TRBJ2-6; V gene: TRBV19; CDR3 length: 14; CDR3 protein: CASAGGDGANVLTF; CDR3 DNA: TGTGCCAGCGCAGGGGGCGATGGGGCCAACGTCCTGACTTTC
clone size: -; D gene: -; J gene: TRBJ2-1; V gene: TRBV25-1; CDR3 length: 16; CDR3 protein: CASSPHRDPSYNEQFF; CDR3 DNA: TGTGCCAGCAGTCCCCACAGGGATCCCTCCTACAATGAGCAGTTCTTC
clone size: -; D gene: TRBD2; J gene: TRBJ2-7; V gene: TRBV5-5; CDR3 length: 16; CDR3 protein: CASSLGLAGEVHEQYF; CDR3 DNA: TGTGCCAGCAGCTTGGGACTAGCGGGAGAAGTCCACGAGCAGTACTTC
clone size: -; D gene: -; J gene: TRBJ2-5; V gene: TRBV5-8; CDR3 length: 12; CDR3 protein: CASSSDSLTQYF; CDR3 DNA: TGTGCCAGCAGCTCGGACAGTTTGACCCAGTACTTC
clone size: -; D gene: TRBD2; J gene: TRBJ2-1; V gene: TRBV7-3; CDR3 length: 15; CDR3 protein: CASSSTSGAYNEQFF; CDR3 DNA: TGTGCCAGCAGCTCTACTAGCGGGGCCTACAATGAGCAGTTCTTC
clone size: -; D gene: TRBD2; J gene: TRBJ2-1; V gene: TRBV19; CDR3 length: 15; CDR3 protein: CASSMVGGPMDEQFF; CDR3 DNA: TGTGCCAGTAGTATGGTGGGAGGGCCTATGGATGAGCAGTTCTTC
clone size: -; D gene: TRBD2; J gene: TRBJ2-1; V gene: TRBV5-1; CDR3 length: 18; CDR3 protein: CASSRTGLAGGTYNEQFF; CDR3 DNA: TGCGCCAGCAGCAGAACGGGACTAGCGGGGGGGACCTACAATGAGCAGTTCTTC
clone size: -; D gene: TRBD2; J gene: TRBJ2-1; V gene: TRBV7-8; CDR3 length: 16; CDR3 protein: CASSYKRGVSYNEQFF; CDR3 DNA: TGTGCCAGCAGCTACAAGCGGGGGGTGTCCTACAATGAGCAGTTCTTC
clone size: -; D gene: TRBD2; J gene: TRBJ2-3; V gene: TRBV7-8; CDR3 length: 15; CDR3 protein: CASSPRRELTDTQYF; CDR3 DNA: TGTGCCAGCAGCCCACGGCGGGAGTTAACAGATACGCAGTATTTT
clone size: -; D gene: TRBD2; J gene: TRBJ2-3; V gene: TRBV19; CDR3 length: 13; CDR3 protein: CASRNSTSRTQYF; CDR3 DNA: TGTGCCAGTAGAAACTCGACTAGCCGCACGCAGTATTTT
clone size: -; D gene: TRBD2; J gene: TRBJ2-7; V gene: TRBV7-2; CDR3 length: 15; CDR3 protein: CASSFSPSGSYEQYF; CDR3 DNA: TGTGCCAGCAGCTTTTCGCCTAGCGGGTCCTACGAGCAGTACTTC
clone size: -; D gene: TRBD2; J gene: TRBJ2-5; V gene: TRBV14; CDR3 length: 14; CDR3 protein: CASSRLAGRETQYF; CDR3 DNA: TGTGCCAGCAGCCGACTAGCGGGACGAGAGACCCAGTACTTC
clone size: -; D gene: -; J gene: TRBJ2-2; V gene: TRBV14; CDR3 length: 15; CDR3 protein: CASSQVGGAPGELFF; CDR3 DNA: TGTGCCAGCAGCCAAGTGGGGGGGGCCCCCGGGGAGCTGTTTTTT
clone size: -; D gene: -; J gene: TRBJ2-7; V gene: TRBV20-1; CDR3 length: 11; CDR3 protein: CSAATDSEQYF; CDR3 DNA: TGCAGTGCCGCGACAGACAGCGAGCAGTACTTC
clone size: -; D gene: TRBD2; J gene: TRBJ2-1; V gene: TRBV4-3; CDR3 length: 16; CDR3 protein: CASSQDPGGPYNEQFF; CDR3 DNA: TGCGCCAGCAGCCAAGATCCGGGGGGGCCTTACAATGAGCAGTTCTTC
clone size: -; D gene: -; J gene: TRBJ1-5; V gene: TRBV19; CDR3 length: 17; CDR3 protein: CASSIGKGRGSNQPQHF; CDR3 DNA: TGTGCCAGTAGTATCGGGAAGGGCAGGGGTAGCAATCAGCCCCAGCATTTT
clone size: -; D gene: -; J gene: TRBJ1-2; V gene: TRBV6-5; CDR3 length: 13; CDR3 protein: CASIAPGSLGYTF; CDR3 DNA: TGTGCCAGCATTGCCCCCGGGTCACTAGGCTACACCTTC
clone size: -; D gene: -; J gene: TRBJ1-1; V gene: TRBV5-1; CDR3 length: 15; CDR3 protein: CASSLEGVLGTEAFF; CDR3 DNA: TGCGCCAGCAGCTTGGAGGGGGTTCTGGGCACTGAAGCTTTCTTT
clone size: -; D gene: -; J gene: TRBJ1-1; V gene: TRBV19; CDR3 length: 12; CDR3 protein: CASSMRAEGAFF; CDR3 DNA: TGTGCCAGTAGTATGAGGGCCGAGGGAGCTTTCTTT
clone size: -; D gene: TRBD1; J gene: TRBJ1-6; V gene: TRBV30; CDR3 length: 13; CDR3 protein: CAWTGQFNSPLHF; CDR3 DNA: TGTGCCTGGACGGGACAGTTTAATTCACCCCTCCACTTT
clone size: once; D gene: -; J gene: TRBJ2-5; V gene: TRBV7-9; CDR3 length: 15; CDR3 protein: CASSLVASIQETQYF; CDR3 DNA: TGTGCCAGCAGCTTAGTGGCTTCCATTCAAGAGACCCAGTACTTC
clone size: -; D gene: -; J gene: TRBJ2-2; V gene: TRBV7-6; CDR3 length: 14; CDR3 protein: CASSEGLPTGELFF; CDR3 DNA: TGTGCCAGCAGCGAGGGACTTCCCACCGGGGAGCTGTTTTTT
clone size: once; D gene: -; J gene: TRBJ1-1; V gene: TRBV5-4; CDR3 length: 16; CDR3 protein: CASSLVGGGPNTEAFF; CDR3 DNA: TGTGCCAGCAGCTTGGTTGGGGGGGGCCCGAACACTGAAGCTTTCTTT
clone size: -; D gene: -; J gene: TRBJ1-2; V gene: TRBV7-9; CDR3 length: 13; CDR3 protein: CASSGDINYGYTF; CDR3 DNA: TGTGCCAGCAGCGGGGACATTAACTATGGCTACACCTTC
clone size: -; D gene: -; J gene: TRBJ2-3; V gene: TRBV5-1; CDR3 length: 13; CDR3 protein: CASSLSGTDTQYF; CDR3 DNA: TGCGCCAGCAGCTTGTCTGGCACAGATACGCAGTATTTT
clone size: -; D gene: TRBD1; J gene: TRBJ2-7; V gene: TRBV19; CDR3 length: 14; CDR3 protein: CASSETGHPYEQYF; CDR3 DNA: TGTGCCAGTAGCGAGACAGGGCATCCCTACGAGCAGTACTTC
clone size: -; D gene: -; J gene: TRBJ1-2; V gene: TRBV5-4; CDR3 length: 15; CDR3 protein: CASSKGQPTNYGYTF; CDR3 DNA: TGTGCCAGCAGCAAAGGACAGCCTACTAACTATGGCTACACCTTC
clone size: -; D gene: -; J gene: TRBJ1-1; V gene: TRBV7-9; CDR3 length: 15; CDR3 protein: CASSSTTLAYNEAFF; CDR3 DNA: TGTGCCAGCAGCTCGACGACCTTAGCCTATAATGAAGCTTTCTTT
clone size: -; D gene: -; J gene: TRBJ2-5; V gene: TRBV15; CDR3 length: 15; CDR3 protein: CATSRVDTREETQYF; CDR3 DNA: TGTGCCACCAGCAGAGTTGATACTAGGGAAGAGACCCAGTACTTC
clone size: -; D gene: -; J gene: TRBJ2-3; V gene: TRBV13; CDR3 length: 17; CDR3 protein: CASSLGWTGGHTDTQYF; CDR3 DNA: TGTGCCAGCAGCTTAGGTTGGACGGGGGGACACACAGATACGCAGTATTTT
clone size: -; D gene: TRBD2; J gene: TRBJ2-1; V gene: TRBV6-5; CDR3 length: 15; CDR3 protein: CASRKGLAGGNEQFF; CDR3 DNA: TGTGCCAGCAGAAAGGGACTAGCGGGGGGTAATGAGCAGTTCTTC
clone size: -; D gene: -; J gene: TRBJ2-7; V gene: TRBV9; CDR3 length: 13; CDR3 protein: CASGGDNSYEQYF; CDR3 DNA: TGTGCCAGCGGGGGGGACAACTCCTACGAGCAGTACTTC
clone size: -; D gene: -; J gene: TRBJ2-2; V gene: TRBV29-1; CDR3 length: 11; CDR3 protein: CSVDGGGELFF; CDR3 DNA: TGCAGCGTTGACGGTGGCGGGGAGCTGTTTTTT
clone size: -; D gene: TRBD1; J gene: TRBJ1-2; V gene: TRBV5-1; CDR3 length: 14; CDR3 protein: CASSVGQGVGGYTF; CDR3 DNA: TGCGCCAGCAGCGTTGGACAGGGAGTAGGTGGCTACACCTTC
clone size: -; D gene: TRBD1; J gene: TRBJ2-1; V gene: TRBV4-3; CDR3 length: 13; CDR3 protein: CASSQTDRSPQFF; CDR3 DNA: TGCGCCAGCAGCCAAACGGACAGGAGTCCACAGTTCTTC
clone size: -; D gene: -; J gene: TRBJ2-7; V gene: TRBV27; CDR3 length: 13; CDR3 protein: CASSSTDSYEQYF; CDR3 DNA: TGTGCCAGCAGTTCCACCGACAGCTACGAGCAGTACTTC
clone size: -; D gene: -; J gene: TRBJ1-5; V gene: TRBV19; CDR3 length: 15; CDR3 protein: CASSYAGQYNQPQHF; CDR3 DNA: TGTGCCAGTAGCTACGCTGGACAGTACAATCAGCCCCAGCATTTT
clone size: once; D gene: TRBD2; J gene: TRBJ2-7; V gene: TRBV5-1; CDR3 length: 16; CDR3 protein: CASSSITSGRAYEQYF; CDR3 DNA: TGCGCCAGCAGCTCCATAACTAGCGGGAGGGCCTACGAGCAGTACTTC
clone size: -; D gene: TRBD2; J gene: TRBJ2-3; V gene: TRBV5-1; CDR3 length: 16; CDR3 protein: CASSLGLAGVGDTQYF; CDR3 DNA: TGCGCCAGCAGCTTGGGTCTAGCGGGAGTTGGGGATACGCAGTATTTT
clone size: -; D gene: -; J gene: TRBJ1-5; V gene: TRBV6-1; CDR3 length: 14; CDR3 protein: CASKEGAGQGPQHF; CDR3 DNA: TGTGCCAGCAAAGAAGGGGCGGGGCAAGGGCCCCAGCATTTT
clone size: -; D gene: -; J gene: TRBJ1-1; V gene: TRBV6-1; CDR3 length: 16; CDR3 protein: CASSDLAGRGSTEAFF; CDR3 DNA: TGTGCCAGCAGTGACCTGGCAGGACGTGGGAGCACTGAAGCTTTCTTT
clone size: once; D gene: TRBD2; J gene: TRBJ2-7; V gene: TRBV29-1; CDR3 length: 13; CDR3 protein: CSVDTSETGEQYF; CDR3 DNA: TGCAGCGTTGACACTAGCGAGACCGGCGAGCAGTACTTC
clone size: -; D gene: -; J gene: TRBJ2-3; V gene: TRBV10-1; CDR3 length: 14; CDR3 protein: CASSTGLRRDTQYF; CDR3 DNA: TGCGCCAGCAGTACTGGACTAAGAAGGGATACGCAGTATTTT
clone size: -; D gene: -; J gene: TRBJ2-3; V gene: TRBV5-1; CDR3 length: 16; CDR3 protein: CASSQVGQTSTDTQYF; CDR3 DNA: TGCGCCAGCAGCCAAGTAGGCCAGACTAGCACAGATACGCAGTATTTT
clone size: -; D gene: -; J gene: TRBJ1-1; V gene: TRBV7-9; CDR3 length: 13; CDR3 protein: CASSLGEGTEAFF; CDR3 DNA: TGTGCCAGCAGCTTAGGCGAGGGCACTGAAGCTTTCTTT
clone size: -; D gene: TRBD2; J gene: TRBJ2-7; V gene: TRBV18; CDR3 length: 15; CDR3 protein: CASSPGGDLSYEQYF; CDR3 DNA: TGTGCCAGCTCACCGGGGGGGGACCTATCCTACGAGCAGTACTTC
clone size: -; D gene: TRBD1; J gene: TRBJ1-6; V gene: TRBV19; CDR3 length: 16; CDR3 protein: CASSMTGITYNSPLHF; CDR3 DNA: TGTGCCAGTAGTATGACAGGGATCACCTATAATTCACCCCTCCACTTT
clone size: once; D gene: TRBD1; J gene: TRBJ1-4; V gene: TRBV4-1; CDR3 length: 15; CDR3 protein: CASSPGTATNEKLFF; CDR3 DNA: TGCGCCAGCAGCCCCGGGACAGCAACTAATGAAAAACTGTTTTTT
clone size: -; D gene: TRBD2; J gene: TRBJ2-5; V gene: TRBV7-9; CDR3 length: 15; CDR3 protein: CASSIPKGTRGSQYF; CDR3 DNA: TGTGCCAGCAGCATACCCAAAGGGACTAGGGGATCCCAGTACTTC
clone size: -; D gene: TRBD1; J gene: TRBJ1-5; V gene: TRBV6-5; CDR3 length: 15; CDR3 protein: CASSQSTGANQPQHF; CDR3 DNA: TGTGCCAGCAGCCAATCGACAGGGGCGAATCAGCCCCAGCATTTT